The 20 T cell receptor beta chains below come from one sample, sequenced in a study of blood T cell repertoires in COVID-19. Data came from immunoSEQ multiplex PCR; TCRdb stores just in-frame clones and leaves some out. Of 300,000 to 400,000 clones in the sample, 80% to 90% were seen once. Sequenced sample: PBMCs or T cells enriched from blood (not recorded which). Receptors were obtained from a woman aged 35 to 49 with acute COVID-19.

The V and J genes are TRBV19 and TRBJ2-1; 9 bases align to TRBD1. The ends lost 9 bases at V and 2 bases at J; junction bases unmatched: 14. Germline CDR1 LNHDA, CDR2 SQIVND (reference sequence). This CDR3 contains 17 residues. DNA for the CDR3: TGTGCCAGCCGGGACAGGGTTTGGGCAGCTACCTACAATGAGCAGTTCTTC. This codes for CASRDRVWAATYNEQFF.

The chain employs TRBV2 and TRBJ1-6; tentatively, D is TRBD1 (6 bases). The V gene's germline CDR1 is SNHLY and CDR2 FYNNEI. The CDR3 runs 15 residues. V shed 5 bases and J shed 9 bases, with 17 bases lying between them. CDR3 bases: TGTGCCAGCAGTTACCCCACAGGGAAGGGTTCACCCCTCCACTTT. Protein sequence: CASSYPTGKGSPLHF.

V and J are TRBV7-2 and TRBJ1-6; 7 bases align to TRBD1. V shed 4 bases, J shed 9 bases, and the junction held 9 bases outside the gene matches. This CDR3 is 15 amino acids long. CDR1 and CDR2 from the germline V gene are SGHTA and FQGNSA. The CDR3 DNA reads as TGTGCCAGCAGCTCCGCGACAGGGATGGTTTCACCCCTCCACTTT. It specifies CASSSATGMVSPLHF.

This clone showed up just a few times. The chain joins TRBV5-1 to TRBJ2-7; 7 bases are shared with TRBD1. The CDR3 extends over 14 amino acids. Germline V CDR1 and CDR2: SGHRS, YFSETQ. V was clipped by 0 bases and J by 6 bases; unmatched bases: 6. Here the CDR3 DNA reads TGCGCCAGCAGCTTGGACAGGGGTCTGGGCGAGCAGTACTTC. It specifies CASSLDRGLGEQYF.

In this sample, this clone turned up a few times. The chain uses TRBV7-9 and TRBJ2-2; D gene uncertain. In germline, CDR1 is SEHNR, CDR2 FQNEAQ (reference sequence). CDR3 length: 12 amino acids. Trimming removed 4 bases from V and 3 bases from J, with 3 bases in between. As DNA, the CDR3 is TGTGCCAGCAGCTCTTACACCGGGGAGCTGTTTTTT. Residues: CASSSYTGELFF.

This clone was counted once. V usage is TRBV20-1 and J usage is TRBJ1-1; 9 bases align to TRBD1. The CDR3 length is 11 residues. Germline lookup yields CDR1 DFQATT and CDR2 SNEGSKA (reference sequence). With 6 bases clipped from V and 7 bases from J, the junction kept 3 bases outside the gene matches. The CDR3 DNA is TGCAGTGCGGGACAGGGAGTTGAAGCTTTCTTT. Its protein product is CSAGQGVEAFF.

This clone was detected a few times. The rearrangement uses TRBV7-2 and TRBJ1-5; D unresolved. This CDR3 region has 15 residues. The V gene's germline CDR1 is SGHTA and CDR2 FQGNSA. V lost 0 bases and J 1 base, leaving 7 bases between the germline ends. In nucleotides, the CDR3 is TGTGCCAGCAGCTTAGCGCGGGCGAGCAATCAGCCCCAGCATTTT. It is translated as CASSLARASNQPQHF.

The chain recombines TRBV5-1 with TRBJ2-7; TRBD2 matches 9 bases. The CDR3 is 17 amino acids. The trim removed 1 base at V and 5 bases at J, leaving 13 bases unmatched. The germline V gene has CDR1 SGHRS and CDR2 YFSETQ. The CDR3 region has the DNA TGCGCCAGCAGCTTGTGGGCTAGGCGGGAGGGCCCCCACGAGCAGTACTTC. The encoded protein is CASSLWARREGPHEQYF. The whole variable domain, remainder taken from reference TRBV5-1 and TRBJ2-7, is KAGVTQTPRYLIKTRGQQVTLSCSPISGHRSVSWYQQTPGQGLQFLFEYFSETQRNKGNFPGRFSGRQFSNSRSEMNVSTLELGDSALYLCASSLWARREGPHEQYFGPGTRLTVT.

The chain employs TRBV11-1 and TRBJ2-1, with no clear D. CDR1 SGHAT and CDR2 FQDESV come from the germline V gene (reference sequence). The CDR3 consists of 16 residues. The V end lost 1 base, the J end lost 3 bases, and 13 bases lay between the germline ends. Here the CDR3 DNA reads TGTGCCAGCAGCTTAGAAACGACATACATCTACAATGAGCAGTTCTTC. Its translation: CASSLETTYIYNEQFF. Filled out from reference TRBV11-1 and TRBJ2-1, the complete variable domain reads EAEVAQSPRYKITEKSQAVAFWCDPISGHATLYWYRQILGQGPELLVQFQDESVVDDSQLPKDRFSAERLKGVDSTLKIQPAELGDSAMYLCASSLETTYIYNEQFFGPGTRLTVL.

For the CDR3, the DNA is TGTGCCAGCAGCTTAGGTTGGACAGGAGACTCTGGGGCCAACGTCCTGACTTTC. Protein product: CASSLGWTGDSGANVLTF. V usage is TRBV7-2 and J usage is TRBJ2-6, with 7 bases matching TRBD1. The germline V gene encodes CDR1 SGHTA and CDR2 FQGNSA. The ends lost 1 base at V and 0 bases at J; junction bases unmatched: 6. This CDR3 region has 18 residues.

V is TRBV29-1 and J is TRBJ2-1; D gene unclear. In germline, CDR1 is SQVTM, CDR2 ANQGSEA. The V and J ends lost 6 bases and 6 bases respectively, with 21 bases between them. The CDR3 is 15 residues long. As DNA, the CDR3 is TGCAGCGTCCAGACCCTAGAGGTGGTGGCCAATGAGCAGTTCTTC. Amino acid sequence: CSVQTLEVVANEQFF.

The chain links TRBV6-2 or TRBV6-3 to TRBJ2-7, with a possible D match to TRBD2 (6 bases). The V gene's germline CDR1 is MNHEY and CDR2 SVGEGT. The CDR3 is made up of 18 amino acids. V was trimmed by 2 bases and J by 4 bases, leaving 24 bases between them. Written as DNA, the CDR3 is TGTGCCAGCAGTTACCCGATTAGTTTCAGGACTACGATATACGAGCAGTACTTC. This encodes CASSYPISFRTTIYEQYF.

V is TRBV27 and J is TRBJ1-6, with 8 nucleotides matching TRBD1. The CDR3 length is 14 residues. The V and J ends lost 10 bases and 10 bases, in that order; junction bases with no gene match: 12. Germline loops: CDR1 MNHEY, CDR2 SMNVEV (reference sequence). The CDR3 DNA is TGTGCCACCCGCCGGGACAGGTCGGCGTCACCCCTCCACTTT. Its protein product is CATRRDRSASPLHF.

The chain recombines TRBV19 with TRBJ1-4; 9 bases map to TRBD1. This CDR3 comprises 15 residues. The junction had 9 bases not matched to a gene; V was cut back by 5 bases and J by 8 bases. The germline CDR1 and CDR2 sequences are LNHDA and SQIVND (reference sequence). In DNA form, the CDR3 reads TGTGCCAGTAGTCCTCGGGGACAGGGAGTCGAAAAACTGTTTTTT. Encoded protein: CASSPRGQGVEKLFF. Looking up the rest from reference TRBV19 and TRBJ1-4 gives the full variable domain: DGGITQSPKYLFRKEGQNVTLSCEQNLNHDAMYWYRQDPGQGLRLIYYSQIVNDFQKGDIAEGYSVSREKKESFPLTVTSAQKNPTAFYLCASSPRGQGVEKLFFGSGTQLSVL.

The chain joins TRBV5-6 to TRBJ1-2; 9 positions match TRBD1. The germline V gene has CDR1 SGHDT and CDR2 YYEEEE. V trimming: 0 bases; J trimming: 8 bases; junction bases outside the gene matches: 2. CDR3 size: 13 residues. CDR3 in amino acids: CASSLGTGVGYTF. The CDR3 nucleotides are TGTGCCAGCAGCTTGGGGACAGGGGTCGGCTACACCTTC.

The chain combines TRBV5-6 with TRBJ1-5; 9 bases match TRBD1. The V and J ends lost 0 bases and 1 base, in that order; junction bases with no gene match: 8. This CDR3 is built from 18 residues. CDR1 is SGHDT and CDR2 is YYEEEE in the germline V gene. The DNA for the CDR3 is TGTGCCAGCAGCTTGGGAGGGACAGGGCTTAGGAGCAATCAGCCCCAGCATTTT. Translating it yields CASSLGGTGLRSNQPQHF. The complete variable domain, with remaining parts taken from reference TRBV5-6 and TRBJ1-5, reads DAGVTQSPTHLIKTRGQQVTLRCSPKSGHDTVSWYQQALGQGPQFIFQYYEEEERQRGNFPDRFSGHQFPNYSSELNVNALLLGDSALYLCASSLGGTGLRSNQPQHFGDGTRLSIL.

The chain employs TRBV5-5 and TRBJ2-3; D uncertain. CDR1 and CDR2 (germline): SGHKS, YYEKEE (reference sequence). The CDR3 totals 16 residues. The V and J ends lost 3 bases and 0 bases respectively, with 14 bases between them. As DNA, the CDR3 is TGTGCCAGCAGCTATGCTGCGACACGTAGCACAGATACGCAGTATTTT. As protein: CASSYAATRSTDTQYF.

This clone was found many times. The chain carries TRBV7-2 and TRBJ2-7; unclear D gene. Trimming cost V 5 bases and J 1 base, with 3 bases left between them. CDR3 size: 11 residues. Germline lookup yields CDR1 SGHTA and CDR2 FQGNSA. The CDR3 bases are TGTGCCAGCAGCCTTTCCTACGAGCAGTACTTC. Translated, it gives CASSLSYEQYF.

In this sample, this clone turned up once. This chain links TRBV5-5 with TRBJ2-5, with 11 bases that match TRBD1. This CDR3 has 15 amino acids. V shed 0 bases, J shed 4 bases, and the junction held 2 bases outside the gene matches. Germline values: CDR1 SGHKS, CDR2 YYEKEE (reference sequence). As DNA, the CDR3 is TGTGCCAGCAGCTTGGGTGGGACAGGGGGAGAGACCCAGTACTTC. It specifies CASSLGGTGGETQYF.

The V gene is TRBV7-2, the J gene TRBJ2-3, with 7 bases matching TRBD2. The CDR3 runs to 15 residues. Trimming cost V 6 bases and J 6 bases; bases outside gene matches: 12. Germline V gene sequence: CDR1 SGHTA, CDR2 FQGNSA. The CDR3 sequence is CASRQRDSRLDTQYF. The CDR3 region has the DNA TGTGCCAGCAGGCAGCGGGACTCTCGACTGGATACGCAGTATTTT.